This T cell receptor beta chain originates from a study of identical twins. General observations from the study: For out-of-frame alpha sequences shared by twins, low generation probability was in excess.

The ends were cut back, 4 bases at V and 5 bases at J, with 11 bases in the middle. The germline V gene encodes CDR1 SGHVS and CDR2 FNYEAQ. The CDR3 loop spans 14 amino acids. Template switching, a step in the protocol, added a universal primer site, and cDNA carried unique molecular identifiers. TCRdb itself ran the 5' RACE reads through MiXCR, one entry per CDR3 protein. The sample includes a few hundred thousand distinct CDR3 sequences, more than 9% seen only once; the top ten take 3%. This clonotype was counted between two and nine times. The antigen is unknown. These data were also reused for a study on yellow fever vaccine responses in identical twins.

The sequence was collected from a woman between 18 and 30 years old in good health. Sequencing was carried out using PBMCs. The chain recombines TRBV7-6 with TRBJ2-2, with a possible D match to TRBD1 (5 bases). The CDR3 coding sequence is TGTGCCAGCAGCTCCTTTCAGGGTACCGGGGAGCTGTTTTTT. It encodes CASSSFQGTGELFF.